This T cell receptor (beta chain) originates from a study of blood T cell repertoires in COVID-19. Here immunoSEQ multiplex PCR was the method, and the copy in TCRdb shows in-frame clones only, minus some. Among 180,000 or so clones listed, around nine tenths were seen once. The CDR3 runs to 17 residues. The trim removed 4 bases at V and 2 bases at J, leaving 11 bases unmatched. Germline lookup yields CDR1 SGHRS and CDR2 YFSETQ. What was sequenced was peripheral blood. This clonotype originated in a man aged 40-50 years with acute or convalescent COVID-19. The chain uses TRBV5-1 and TRBJ2-1, with 8 bases lining up with TRBD1. In DNA, the CDR3 is TGCGCCAGCAGCCCCACCCCACAGGGGGGTGCCTACAATGAGCAGTTCTTC. Its translation is CASSPTPQGGAYNEQFF. Variable domain in full (rest from reference TRBV5-1 and TRBJ2-1): KAGVTQTPRYLIKTRGQQVTLSCSPISGHRSVSWYQQTPGQGLQFLFEYFSETQRNKGNFPGRFSGRQFSNSRSEMNVSTLELGDSALYLCASSPTPQGGAYNEQFFGPGTRLTVL.